The clone carrying this T cell receptor beta chain was observed a few times. From germline, CDR1 is MGHRA and CDR2 YSYEKL. This CDR3 region has 16 residues. J was trimmed by 6 bases and V by 4 bases; bases with no gene match: 8. TCRdb recomputed calls from the 5' RACE reads with MiXCR, one row per CDR3 protein. The table includes about 43,000 distinct CDR3 sequences, less than 30% detected once. The genes are TRBV4-1 and TRBJ2-2; 10 bases match TRBD1. This receptor was taken from a female donor with breast cancer. Input material: memory CD4+ T cells sorted from a lymph node. Subset noted: memory CD4+ T cells, CD4+CD45RO+CD25-. The CDR3 here is CASSLVTGGFSGELFF. CDR3 in DNA: TGCGCCAGCAGCCTGGTGACAGGGGGCTTTTCCGGGGAGCTGTTTTTT.